The TCR beta chain under discussion was sequenced for a study of T cells in Graves' hyperthyroidism and ophthalmopathy. This clonotype was observed at least ten times. Amplified TCR beta CDR3 regions came from RNA transcripts. Using the HTBI primer set, a first-round RT-PCR was run on the TCR CDR3. TCRdb reprocessed the multiplex PCR reads via MiXCR and lists one record per CDR3 protein. The sample holds 380,000 or so distinct CDR3 sequences, about 13% seen once. Sequencing input: blood. The sequence came from a man under 40 with Graves' hyperthyroidism that later progressed to Graves' ophthalmopathy.

The CDR3 DNA sequence: TGTGCCAGCACCCCTCGGGACAGGGATGGTGAAAAACTGTTTTTT. Translation: CASTPRDRDGEKLFF. This rearrangement joins TRBV28 to TRBJ1-4; 9 bases line up with TRBD1. V lost 7 bases and J lost 7; bases outside the gene matches: 10. The CDR3 sequence is 15 residues long. Germline V lookup: CDR1 MDHEN, CDR2 SYDVKM.